The clone carrying this T cell receptor (beta chain) appeared once. The source of the sample is a study of B cell selection in AIRE deficiency. The regulatory T cell sort gate was CD4+CD25hiCD127low/negative. The assay was immunoSEQ multiplex PCR, and TCRdb's table has in-frame clones only and misses some. The sample consists of roughly 24,000 clones, approximately 92% of them appearing once. The CDR3 consists of 14 residues. The ends were cut back, 4 bases at V and 4 bases at J, with 11 bases in the middle. The V gene's germline CDR1 is LGHNA and CDR2 YSLEER. This chain joins TRBV4-3 and TRBJ2-1, with D perhaps being TRBD1 or TRBD2 (5 bases each). Sequenced input: CD4+CD25+ Tregs sorted from PBMCs. The receptor was derived from a human donor in good health. CDR3 bases: TGCGCCAGCAGCCCGGGGCCAACATACAATGAGCAGTTCTTC. This translates into CASSPGPTYNEQFF.